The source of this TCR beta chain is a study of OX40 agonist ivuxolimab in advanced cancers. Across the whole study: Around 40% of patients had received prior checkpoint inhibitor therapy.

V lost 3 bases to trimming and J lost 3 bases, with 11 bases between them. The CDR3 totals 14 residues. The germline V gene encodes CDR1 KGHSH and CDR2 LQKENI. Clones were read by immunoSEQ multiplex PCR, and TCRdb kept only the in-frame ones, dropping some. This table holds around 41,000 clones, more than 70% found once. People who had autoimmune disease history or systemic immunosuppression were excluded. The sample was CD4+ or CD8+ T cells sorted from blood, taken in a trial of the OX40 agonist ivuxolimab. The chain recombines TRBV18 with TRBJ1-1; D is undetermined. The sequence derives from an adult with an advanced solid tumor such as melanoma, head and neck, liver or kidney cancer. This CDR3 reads CASSPPGSYTEAFF. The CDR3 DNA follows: TGTGCCAGCTCACCCCCCGGTAGCTACACTGAAGCTTTCTTT.